This TCR beta chain appears in the sequencing data of a study of blood T cells in healthy people across ages. The study isolated at least 7 million PBMCs from each sample. Through a sample-barcoded 5' primer and a J-beta primer mix, a second PCR was run for roughly 7 to 12 cycles. Through a template-switch adaptor with 12 random nucleotides, each cDNA molecule received a tag. TCRdb re-analysed the 5' RACE reads in MiXCR, keeping a single row per CDR3 protein. The sample contains 1.5 million to 2 million distinct CDR3 sequences, 28% of which appear only once. The CDR3 covers 16 residues. CDR1 SGHDT and CDR2 YYEEEE come from the germline V gene. V lost 5 bases, J lost 3 bases, and 10 bases stayed unmatched.

This receptor was obtained from a woman between 25 and 40 years old in good health. Sequencing was performed on blood. The V call is TRBV5-6, the J call TRBJ2-2; 7 positions match TRBD2. The CDR3 sequence is CASRALGGGYTGELFF. The CDR3 coding sequence is TGTGCCAGCAGAGCCCTGGGCGGGGGTTACACCGGGGAGCTGTTTTTT.